This TCR beta chain came from a study of blood T cells in healthy people across ages. Study findings and constraints: A strong correlation between TCR beta diversity and naive T cell percentage was seen. It was not possible, with unsorted PBMCs, to conclusively compare naive and antigen-experienced cells.

Details on this clonotype: Its antigen is unknown.

In terms of origin and age, donors were healthy Caucasian individuals from Russia aged about 6 to 90. V was pared by 1 base and J by 4 bases, with 8 bases between. CDR1 and CDR2 from the germline V gene are SGHTA and FQGNSA. CDR3 length equals 14 residues. Next came a second PCR, run for about 7 to 11 cycles, which used a sample-barcoded 5' primer along with a J-beta primer mix. TCRdb recomputed calls from the 5' RACE reads with MiXCR, one row per CDR3 protein. This sample yields about 780,000 distinct CDR3 sequences, of which about 59% are seen a single time; 25% to 35% belongs to the top ten. The sequencing sample was made of blood. The V gene is TRBV7-2, the J gene TRBJ1-3, with TRBD1 as a possible D gene (5 bases). This receptor was taken from a young man in good health. Here the CDR3 reads CASSLGGTGNTIYF. The CDR3 bases are TGTGCCAGCAGCTTAGGAGGGACCGGAAACACCATATATTTT.